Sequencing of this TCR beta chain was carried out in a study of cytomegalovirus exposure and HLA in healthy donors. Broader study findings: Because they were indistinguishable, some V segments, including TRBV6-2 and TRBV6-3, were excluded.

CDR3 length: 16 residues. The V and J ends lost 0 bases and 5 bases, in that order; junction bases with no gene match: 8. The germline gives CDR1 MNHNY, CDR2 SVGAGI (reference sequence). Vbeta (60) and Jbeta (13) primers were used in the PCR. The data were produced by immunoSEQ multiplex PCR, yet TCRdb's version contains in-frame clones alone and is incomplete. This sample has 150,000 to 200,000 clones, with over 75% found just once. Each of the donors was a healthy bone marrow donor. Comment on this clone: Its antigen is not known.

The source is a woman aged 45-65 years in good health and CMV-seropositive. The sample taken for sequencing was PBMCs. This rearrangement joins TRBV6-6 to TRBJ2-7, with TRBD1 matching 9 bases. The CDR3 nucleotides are TGTGCCAGCAGTTACTCTCCCGGGACAGGGATCGACGAGCAGTACTTC. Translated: CASSYSPGTGIDEQYF.